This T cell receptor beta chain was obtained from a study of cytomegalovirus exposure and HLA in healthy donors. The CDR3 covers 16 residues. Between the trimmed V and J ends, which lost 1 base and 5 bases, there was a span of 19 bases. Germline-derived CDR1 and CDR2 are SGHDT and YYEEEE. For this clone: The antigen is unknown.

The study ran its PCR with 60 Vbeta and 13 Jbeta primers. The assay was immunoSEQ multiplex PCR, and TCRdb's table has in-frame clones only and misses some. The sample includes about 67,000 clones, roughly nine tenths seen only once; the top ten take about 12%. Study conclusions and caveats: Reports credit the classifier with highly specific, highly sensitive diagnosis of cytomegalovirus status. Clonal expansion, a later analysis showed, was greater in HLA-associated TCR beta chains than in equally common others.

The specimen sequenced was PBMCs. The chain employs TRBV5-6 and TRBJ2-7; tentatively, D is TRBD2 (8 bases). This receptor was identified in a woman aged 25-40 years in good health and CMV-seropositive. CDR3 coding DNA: TGTGCCAGCAGCTTGTTTCCAGGGGGACTAGTAGACGAGCAGTACTTC. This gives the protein CASSLFPGGLVDEQYF.